This T cell receptor (beta chain) originates from a study of OX40 agonist ivuxolimab in advanced cancers. The CDR3 is 14 residues long. Per the germline V gene, CDR1 is KGHSH and CDR2 is LQKENI. This clone was detected only once. Repertoires were generated with immunoSEQ multiplex PCR, while TCRdb's copy carries only in-frame clones and drops some. The sample lists roughly 76,000 clones, roughly nine tenths occurring once. Sequenced material: CD4+ or CD8+ T cells sorted from blood, taken in a trial of the OX40 agonist ivuxolimab. This receptor was taken from an adult with an advanced solid tumor such as melanoma, head and neck, liver or kidney cancer. This rearrangement joins TRBV18 to TRBJ2-5, with TRBD1 matching 7 bases. The end of the DNA fits TRBJ2-7 better, so the J call may be wrong. The chain's CDR3 is CASSKTGNRGEQYF. For the CDR3, the DNA is TGTGCCAGCTCCAAAACCGGCAACAGGGGCGAGCAGTACTTC.